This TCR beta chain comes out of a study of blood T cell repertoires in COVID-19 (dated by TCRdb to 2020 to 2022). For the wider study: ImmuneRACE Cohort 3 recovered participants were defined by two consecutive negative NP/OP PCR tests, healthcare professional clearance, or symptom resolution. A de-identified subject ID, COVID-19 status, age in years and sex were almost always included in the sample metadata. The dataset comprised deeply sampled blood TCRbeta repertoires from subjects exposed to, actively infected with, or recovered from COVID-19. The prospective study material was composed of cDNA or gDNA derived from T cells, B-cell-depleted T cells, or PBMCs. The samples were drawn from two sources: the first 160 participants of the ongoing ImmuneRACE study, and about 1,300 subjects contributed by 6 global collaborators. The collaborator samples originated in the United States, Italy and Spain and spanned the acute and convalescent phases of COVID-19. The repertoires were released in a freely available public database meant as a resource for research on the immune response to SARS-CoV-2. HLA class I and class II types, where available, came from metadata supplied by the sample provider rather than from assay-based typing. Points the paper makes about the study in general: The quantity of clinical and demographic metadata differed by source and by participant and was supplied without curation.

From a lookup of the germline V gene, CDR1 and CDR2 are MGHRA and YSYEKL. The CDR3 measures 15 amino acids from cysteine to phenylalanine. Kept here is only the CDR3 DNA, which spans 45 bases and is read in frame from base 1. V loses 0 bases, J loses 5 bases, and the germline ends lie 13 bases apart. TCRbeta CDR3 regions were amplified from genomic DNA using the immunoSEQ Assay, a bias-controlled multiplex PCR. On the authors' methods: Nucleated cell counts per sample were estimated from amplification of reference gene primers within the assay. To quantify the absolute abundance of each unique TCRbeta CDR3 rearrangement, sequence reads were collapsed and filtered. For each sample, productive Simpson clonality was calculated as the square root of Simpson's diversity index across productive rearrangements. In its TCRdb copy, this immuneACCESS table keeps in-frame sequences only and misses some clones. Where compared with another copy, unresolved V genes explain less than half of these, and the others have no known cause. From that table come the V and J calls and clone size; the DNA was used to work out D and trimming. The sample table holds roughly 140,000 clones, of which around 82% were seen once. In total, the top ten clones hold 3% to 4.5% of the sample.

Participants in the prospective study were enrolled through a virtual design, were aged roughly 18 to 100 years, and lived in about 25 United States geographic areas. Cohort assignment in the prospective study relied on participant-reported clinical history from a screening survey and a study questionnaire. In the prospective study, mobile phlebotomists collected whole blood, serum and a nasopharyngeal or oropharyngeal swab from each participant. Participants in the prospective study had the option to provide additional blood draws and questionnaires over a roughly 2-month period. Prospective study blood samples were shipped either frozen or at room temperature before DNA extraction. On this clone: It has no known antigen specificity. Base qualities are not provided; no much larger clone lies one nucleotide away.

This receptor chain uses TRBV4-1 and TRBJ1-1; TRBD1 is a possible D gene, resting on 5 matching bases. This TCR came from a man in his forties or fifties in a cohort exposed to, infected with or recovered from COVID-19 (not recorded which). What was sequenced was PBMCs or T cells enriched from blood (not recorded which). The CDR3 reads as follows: CASSQEGQGGTEAFF. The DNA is TGCGCCAGCAGCCAAGAAGGGCAGGGAGGGACTGAAGCTTTCTTT.